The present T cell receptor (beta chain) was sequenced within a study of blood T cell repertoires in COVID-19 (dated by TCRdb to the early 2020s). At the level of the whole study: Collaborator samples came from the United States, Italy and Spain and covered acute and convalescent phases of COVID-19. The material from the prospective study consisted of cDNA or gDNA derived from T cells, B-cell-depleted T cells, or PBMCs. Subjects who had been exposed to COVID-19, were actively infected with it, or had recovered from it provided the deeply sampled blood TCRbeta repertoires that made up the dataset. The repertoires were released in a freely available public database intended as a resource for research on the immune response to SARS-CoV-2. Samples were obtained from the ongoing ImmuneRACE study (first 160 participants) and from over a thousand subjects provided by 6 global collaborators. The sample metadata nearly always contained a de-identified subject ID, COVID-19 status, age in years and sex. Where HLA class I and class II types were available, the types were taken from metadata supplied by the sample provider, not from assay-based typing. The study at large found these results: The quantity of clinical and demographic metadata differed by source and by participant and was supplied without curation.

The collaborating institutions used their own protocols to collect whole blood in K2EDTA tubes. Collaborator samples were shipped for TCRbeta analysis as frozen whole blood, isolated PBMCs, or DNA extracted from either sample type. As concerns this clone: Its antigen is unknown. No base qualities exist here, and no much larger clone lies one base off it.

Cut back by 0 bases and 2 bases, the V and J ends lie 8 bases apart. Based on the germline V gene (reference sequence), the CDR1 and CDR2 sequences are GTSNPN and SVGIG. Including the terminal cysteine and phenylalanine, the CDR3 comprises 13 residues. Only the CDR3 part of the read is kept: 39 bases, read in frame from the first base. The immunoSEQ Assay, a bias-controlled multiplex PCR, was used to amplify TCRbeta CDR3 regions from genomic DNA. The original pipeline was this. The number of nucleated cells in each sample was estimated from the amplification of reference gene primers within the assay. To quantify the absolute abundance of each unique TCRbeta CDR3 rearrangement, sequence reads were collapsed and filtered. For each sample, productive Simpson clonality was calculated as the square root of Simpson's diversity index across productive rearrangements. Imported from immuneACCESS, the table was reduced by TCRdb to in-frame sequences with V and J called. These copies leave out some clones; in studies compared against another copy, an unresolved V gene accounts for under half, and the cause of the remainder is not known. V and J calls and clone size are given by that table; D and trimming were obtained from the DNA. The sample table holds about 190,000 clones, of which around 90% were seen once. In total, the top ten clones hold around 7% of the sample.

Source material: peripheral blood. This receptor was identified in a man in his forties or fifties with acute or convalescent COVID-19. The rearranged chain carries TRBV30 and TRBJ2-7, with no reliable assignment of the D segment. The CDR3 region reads CAWSVRHPYEQYF. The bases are TGTGCCTGGAGTGTAAGACATCCCTACGAGCAGTACTTC.